The rows below give T cell receptor beta chains drawn from one sample of a study of CD8 T cells in ankylosing spondylitis. TCRdb re-called the 5' RACE reads with MiXCR, one entry per CDR3 protein. This table holds some 840,000 distinct CDR3 sequences, roughly 12% found once. The material sequenced was blood, either unsorted or a sorted T cell fraction (not recorded which). The receptors originated from a male donor with ankylosing spondylitis. The CDR3 runs from the conserved cysteine through the conserved F or W. A D gene is named only where the DNA matches it firmly. Size values are once, few and many counts, or a class for expanded clones, and some rows have none.

clone_size d_call j_call v_call cdr3_nt cdr3_aa
few TRBD1 TRBJ1-2 TRBV18 TGTGCCAGCTCACCAGGGACAGGCTTCCCGGGCTACACCTTC CASSPGTGFPGYTF
few NA TRBJ2-3 TRBV12-3/TRBV12-4 TGTGCCAGCAGTTTAGCGCCCTGGGGTACGCAGTATTTT CASSLAPWGTQYF
NA NA TRBJ1-4 TRBV10-3 TGTGCCACCTGGCCCCGGGACCCACCTGCAACTAATGAAAAACTGTTTTTT CATWPRDPPATNEKLFF
few NA TRBJ2-3 TRBV20-1 TGCAGTGCCCCTCCCGGGGGTTCTAGCACAGATACGCAGTATTTT CSAPPGGSSTDTQYF
NA NA TRBJ2-1 TRBV20-1 TGCAGTGCTCCCCCCCCGGGGATCGATGAGCAGTTCTTC CSAPPPGIDEQFF
NA NA TRBJ2-3 TRBV5-1 TGCGCCAGCAGCCGGACGCGGGGTTCGGCAGATACGCAGTATTTT CASSRTRGSADTQYF
many NA TRBJ2-2 TRBV5-1 TGCGCCAGCAGCCTCTCCGCAGCGAACACCGGGGAGCTGTTTTTT CASSLSAANTGELFF
few TRBD1 TRBJ1-3 TRBV4-1 TGCGCCAGCAGCCACGCGGACAGGGACTCTGGAAACACCATATATTTT CASSHADRDSGNTIYF
many NA TRBJ1-1 TRBV20-1 TGCAGTGCTCATAGCGGTACAGGGTCAAGCACTGAAGCTTTCTTT CSAHSGTGSSTEAFF
NA TRBD1 TRBJ2-1 TRBV6-1 TGTGCCAGCAGACGTCTCGGGACAGGGCTATTCAATGAGCAGTTCTTC CASRRLGTGLFNEQFF
many NA TRBJ2-7 TRBV5-1 TGCGCCAGCAGCTTGGGAGGGGAAGGCGACGAGCAGTACTTC CASSLGGEGDEQYF
NA NA TRBJ2-3 TRBV20-1 TGCAGTGCTCCTCGTGGAGATCGGAGCACAGATACGCAGTATTTT CSAPRGDRSTDTQYF
few NA TRBJ1-2 TRBV27 TGTGCCAGCAGTTCCTTGGACGGGAATGGCTACACCTTC CASSSLDGNGYTF
NA NA TRBJ1-5 TRBV18 TGTGCCAGCTCACCAGACGGTCATCAGCCCCAGCATTTT CASSPDGHQPQHF
many NA TRBJ2-4 TRBV2 TGTGCCAGCGGGGGAAACATTCAGTACTTC CASGGNIQYF
NA TRBD2 TRBJ2-3 TRBV5-6 TGTGCCAGCAGCTTGGATCGCGGGAGGGACGGAGATACGCAGTATTTT CASSLDRGRDGDTQYF
few NA TRBJ2-5 TRBV5-1 TGCGCCAGCAGATTGGGAGGCAGGGGTGAGACCCAGTACTTC CASRLGGRGETQYF
NA NA TRBJ1-2 TRBV6-5 TGTGCCAGCAGTTACTTTGCAGGGAACGGCTACACCTTC CASSYFAGNGYTF
NA NA TRBJ1-1 TRBV29-1 TGCAGCGTTCCCGGGACAACCCAGAACACTGAAGCTTTCTTT CSVPGTTQNTEAFF